The subject of this entry is one T cell receptor (beta chain). The target of this receptor is not known. Base qualities are not provided; no much larger clone lies one nucleotide away. Library preparation was by the immunoSEQ multiplex PCR assay. The multiplex PCR relied on a mix of 60 forward primers for TCR Vbeta segments and 13 reverse primers for TCR Jbeta segments. The CDR3 region of rearranged TCR beta genes was amplified from genomic DNA by a multiplex PCR assay. On the Illumina HiSeq System, the amplified TCR beta libraries were sequenced as 87-base-pair reads. The original pipeline was this. A later analysis counted about 82 million unique TCR beta chains across the 700 or so repertoires, and 9 million to 14 million of these chains were shared by at least two donors. Raw reads were error-corrected and collapsed into unique sequences by a nearest-neighbor algorithm in which closely related sequences were merged to remove PCR and sequencing errors. Alignment of CDR3 sequences to IMGT reference sequences was used to assign V, D and J gene segments. For a sequence to be retained, at least a six-nucleotide match to both a V gene segment and a J gene segment was required. A rearrangement was called productive if the CDR3 had no stop codons and remained in frame with V and J, and every other rearrangement was called non-productive. CDR3 was defined by IMGT convention, running from the second conserved V-encoded cysteine to the conserved J-encoded phenylalanine. The earlier analysis of 587 of the donors excluded sequences that lacked an unambiguous match to a single V gene segment. In an earlier analysis of 587 of the donors, V segments were called functional above 56.7% productive rearrangements and were called segregating when the between-donor standard deviation exceeded 5%. A statistical classification framework was built to diagnose cytomegalovirus status from the catalog of TCR beta chain sequences. In a later analysis, V and J genes were assigned by comparing TCR nucleotide sequences against IMGT/GENE-DB human TR gene sequences. The TCRdist pipeline was used in a later analysis to assign CDR3 sequences and most-parsimonious VDJ recombination scenarios. In a later analysis, every TCR beta chain was defined by the combination of its CDR3 amino acid sequence and its V-gene family, and reads without a unique V-gene family were dropped. To address suspected cross-contamination and a sequencing artifact, a later analysis removed around 590 highly shared, low-generation-probability nucleotide sequences. In a later analysis, a clonal expansion index was calculated for each public chain from normalized within-repertoire ranks of inferred template counts. Generation probabilities in a later analysis came from a VDJ recombination model fitted to out-of-frame rearrangements, and those results were checked against IGoR. A later analysis scored TCR-TCR, TCR-HLA and TCR-CMV co-occurrence with hypergeometric tests, applying a repertoire-size bias correction to TCR pairs. To estimate false discovery rates, a later analysis permuted the HLA or CMV assignments 20 times. A later analysis grouped co-occurring TCRs with DBSCAN, adding TCRdist sequence similarity when clustering within HLA-allele-positive subsets. Co-occurrence clustering excluded repertoires with fewer than 30,000 or more than 120,000 public chains, plus five with anomalous nucleotide sharing. TCRdb took over this immuneACCESS table, retaining in-frame rearrangements with V and J assigned. Such tables are incomplete; in checked studies, under half of the missing clones stem from an unresolved V gene, and the remainder is unexplained. That table is the source of V, J and clone size, and D and trimming were worked out from the DNA. This sample is represented by about 190,000 clones; about 85% of them were singletons. About 1% of the sample is taken by the ten largest.

In total, more than 500 healthy bone marrow donors made up the cohort. All cohort members were sampled while nominally healthy, although unrecorded immune exposures were likely present. The donor tested CMV seronegative, placing the donor among the approximately 400 seronegative members of the cohort. A peripheral blood sample was provided by each donor, and peripheral blood mononuclear cells were used for TCR beta sequencing. Genomic DNA was extracted from the blood cell samples with the Qiagen DNeasy Blood Extraction Kit. The sample belongs to a study of cytomegalovirus exposure and HLA in healthy donors (dated by TCRdb to 2016 to 2017). With respect to the entire study: In an earlier analysis of some 550 of the donors, about 270 Gb of sequence data and 100 million or so unique TCR beta sequences from approximately 180 million T cells were reported. Every discovery cohort repertoire had been produced on one sequencing platform. Of the roughly 420 genotyped donors, over 80% were placed in the genetic ancestry cluster associated with self-reported Caucasian donors. HLA typing included class I and class II loci at four-digit resolution. The number of typed donors differed by locus: roughly 629-630 for A, B, C, DRB1 and DQB1; approximately 520 for DQA1; approximately 600 for DPA1; and some 470 for DPB1. Besides the first cohort of more than 650 subjects, a separate validation cohort made up of 95 to 150 different subjects was used. Approximately 310 gigabases of sequencing data and approximately 80 million unique TCR sequences were included in an early release covering about 600 HLA-typed donors. In a later genetic analysis, genome-wide SNP genotypes for about three fifths of the roughly 670 donors were used, and that subset was treated as a discovery cohort. In an earlier analysis of about 590 of the donors, high-throughput TCR beta sequencing was used to judge whether each TCR beta V gene segment behaved as functional or pseudogenic. Rather than using new phenotypic data, the later analysis identified candidate immune exposures from TCR beta sequences and from how often those sequences occurred across donors. A later analysis re-examined previously published TCR beta repertoires from over 500 donors and added high-resolution HLA genotyping to investigate patterns of TCR occurrence. Donor age, sex, ethnicity and CMV serostatus were compiled alongside the repertoire data. The study was designed to test whether signatures of past pathogen exposure could be identified by cataloging public T cell receptors. The T cell repertoires of 666 subjects were profiled by immunosequencing and related to cytomegalovirus serostatus. Because of strong linkage in the cohort, roughly five DR-DQ haplotypes were treated as single units for association and clustering. On average, approximately 250,000 unique TCR beta nucleotide sequences were sequenced per donor among some 420 genotyped donors of the cohort, with around 19% of those sequences being non-productive. The study combined high-throughput TCR immunosequencing, statistical association of individual TCRs with disease status, and machine learning to predict cytomegalovirus infection status. The study at large found these results: Most CMV-associated TCR beta chains appeared to be HLA-restricted in a later analysis, and the HLA associations seemed to be driven largely by CMV exposure. According to a later analysis, TCR association rates differed among HLA loci, with DRB1 alleles showing the most associated TCRs and HLA-C alleles showing the fewest. A few of the identified cytomegalovirus-associated TCR beta chains were confirmed in vitro to be specific for cytomegalovirus antigens. An earlier analysis of approximately 500 of the donors showed that most TCR beta V segments appeared in productive rearrangements either about 87% or about 30% of the time, which broadly matched IMGT annotations. A cluster of highly shared sequence variants was judged likely to be a technical artifact of the sequencing pipeline. Because counts were too low, 15 to 20 rarely observed V segments, including chromosome 9 orphons, were excluded from the earlier analysis of some 590 of the donors. Some IMGT-functional V segments, including TRBV6-2 and TRBV6-3, could not be distinguished by the 87-base-pair reads and were therefore excluded. A further reported finding was that TCR beta sequences accurately predicted the HLA-A and HLA-B alleles for most subjects in the first cohort. For the cohort, immune exposure information was limited to CMV serostatus. A later analysis reported that several top co-occurrence clusters appeared linked to parvovirus B19, influenza, CMV and Epstein-Barr virus. The presence/absence analyses assumed that sequencing depth was roughly uniform across donors, and that assumption may not be true. According to the authors, the approach could potentially be generalized to other disease states and immunological phenotypes. In a later genetic analysis, a missense DCLRE1C variant was associated with V-gene and J-gene trimming of TCR beta chains, and the association was replicated in an independent cohort. In the study, some 160 TCR beta chains were listed as associated with cytomegalovirus. The classifier was reported to diagnose cytomegalovirus status with high specificity and sensitivity in both the original and validation cohorts. In a later genetic analysis, fewer N-insertions in productive TCRs were reported among donors in an Asian-associated ancestry cluster than the approximately 630-donor mean. A later analysis associated around 16,000 TCR beta sequences with specific HLA alleles at a false discovery rate of 0.05. Strong co-occurrence of HLA alleles, especially DR and DQ, made assigning TCR associations to individual alleles difficult. The cohort was sequenced for TCR beta chains only, and without alpha or paired-chain data the features that could be detected were limited. Correlated functional status among segregating V segments might be attributable to linkage disequilibrium, but an unknown experimental factor could not be ruled out. In a later analysis, HLA-associated TCR beta chains were found to be more clonally expanded and to have lower generation probabilities than equally common non-associated chains. Across donors, most TCR sequences were observed very rarely, whereas some public TCRs were present in many individuals. HLA typing was unavailable for some donors at each locus, so association tests used only the typed subset.

At the junction V is shortened by 6 bases and J by 2 bases, with 14 bases in between. The germline V gene (reference sequence) specifies LNHDA as CDR1 and SQIVND as CDR2. Taken from cysteine to phenylalanine, the CDR3 has 14 residues. Only the CDR3 DNA stays, 42 bases, in frame from base 1. The sequence derives from a boy under 10 years old in good health and CMV-seronegative. Sequences were obtained from PBMCs. In this chain, TRBV19 is recombined with TRBJ2-7, and possibly TRBD2, on 6 matching bases. The DNA reads as follows: TGTGCCAGTAGCCGGGGACTGACCACCTACGAGCAGTACTTC. This sequence encodes CASSRGLTTYEQYF.